This TCR beta chain was observed in a study of T cells after yellow fever vaccination. Study-level background: Where fractions had low cell numbers, libraries were prepared from them with the SMART-Seq v4 Ultra Low Input RNA kit.

This clonotype has only a few counts. Its target is not known. The junction departs from germline at one end; a sequencing error may be responsible. Generation of TCR cDNA used 5'RACE template switching (which added a universal primer site and UMIs). TCRdb fed the 5' RACE reads into MiXCR, producing one record per CDR3 protein. There are around 340,000 distinct CDR3 sequences in the sample; roughly an eighth occur only once, and approximately 3.4% lies in the top ten. This CDR3 is built from 16 residues. CDR1 SGHNT and CDR2 YYREEE come from the germline V gene (reference sequence). Whole-study findings and limits: Most clones from primary vaccination were detected again post-booster (about 95% CD4, 88% CD8). One caveat is that FACS-sorted repertoires could contain abundant clonotypes contaminating from the bulk population.

The starting material was CD4+ T cells sorted from PBMCs, obtained 15 days after the yellow fever booster vaccination. J is TRBJ2-7 and V is TRBV5-4; TRBD2 matches at 7 bases. This TCR was sampled from a man aged 18 to 29 who received the YFV17D yellow fever vaccine. The CDR3 loop is CASSLGGTARPYEQYF. CDR3 bases: TGTGCCAGCAGTTTGGGAGGGACTGCCCGTCCCTACGAGCAGTACTTC.